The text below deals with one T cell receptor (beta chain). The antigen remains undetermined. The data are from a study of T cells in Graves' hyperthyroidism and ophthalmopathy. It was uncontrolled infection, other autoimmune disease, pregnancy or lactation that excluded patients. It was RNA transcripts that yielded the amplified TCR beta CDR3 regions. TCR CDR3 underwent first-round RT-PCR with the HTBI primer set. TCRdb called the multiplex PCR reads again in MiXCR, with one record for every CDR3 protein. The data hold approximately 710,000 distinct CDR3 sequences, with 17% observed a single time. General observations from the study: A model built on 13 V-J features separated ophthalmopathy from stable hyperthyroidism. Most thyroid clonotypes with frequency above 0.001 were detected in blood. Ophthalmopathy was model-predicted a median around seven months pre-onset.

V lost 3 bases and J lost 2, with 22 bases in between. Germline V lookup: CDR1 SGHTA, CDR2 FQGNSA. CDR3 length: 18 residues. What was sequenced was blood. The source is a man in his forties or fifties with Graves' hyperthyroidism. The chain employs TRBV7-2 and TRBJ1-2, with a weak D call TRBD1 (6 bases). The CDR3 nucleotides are TGTGCCAGCAGCTTTCTTGTACGGGACACCTCTTCAAACTATGGCTACACCTTC. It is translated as CASSFLVRDTSSNYGYTF.